The 8 T cell receptor beta chains given below trace back to one sample, sequenced in a study of Graves' ophthalmopathy and Graves' hyperthyroidism. Scientists amplified the TCR beta CDR3 regions from RNA transcripts. RT-PCR in the first round used HTBI primers; a second-round multiplex PCR followed. TCRdb re-called the multiplex PCR reads with MiXCR, one entry per CDR3 protein. The table has about 740,000 distinct CDR3 sequences, approximately 40% seen once; the top ten hold 44%. Sequenced sample: peripheral blood. Receptors originate from an adult man with Graves' ophthalmopathy.

On this clonotype: In this CDR3 the conserved last residue, phenylalanine or tryptophan, is missing, so a read error is likely. V is TRBV19 and J is TRBJ1-1; TRBD1 matches 7 bases. V shed 8 bases, J shed 0 bases, and the junction held 9 bases outside the gene matches. Germline-derived CDR1 and CDR2 are LNHDA and SQIVND (reference sequence). The CDR3 has 15 residues. CDR3 DNA: TGTGCCAGTGAAAAACAGGGGTTTGTGAACACTGAAGCTTTCCTT. It yields the protein CASEKQGFVNTEAFL.

This clonotype was picked up many times. The germline gene is not matched at one end of the junction; a read error may be the cause. The J gene is TRBJ1-3, the V gene TRBV11-3; D is undetermined. The germline gives CDR1 SGHNT, CDR2 YENEEA. The CDR3 is 10 amino acids. As DNA, the CDR3 is TGTGCCAGCAGCTTAGCGGCAGTTCATTTT. Translation gives CASSLAAVHF.

This clonotype was seen a handful of times. V is TRBV19 and J is TRBJ1-1; tentatively, D is TRBD1 (5 bases). Per germline, CDR1 LNHDA and CDR2 SQIVND (reference sequence). Trimming took 6 bases from V and 1 from J, leaving 18 bases between them. There are 16 residues in the CDR3. The CDR3 loop is CASSFGAITRNTEAFF. For the CDR3, the DNA is TGTGCCAGTAGCTTCGGGGCTATAACAAGGAACACTGAAGCTTTCTTT. Full variable domain (missing parts from reference TRBV19 and TRBJ1-1): DGGITQSPKYLFRKEGQNVTLSCEQNLNHDAMYWYRQDPGQGLRLIYYSQIVNDFQKGDIAEGYSVSREKKESFPLTVTSAQKNPTAFYLCASSFGAITRNTEAFFGQGTRLTVV.

Many counts were recorded for this clonotype. The chain recombines TRBV6-5 with TRBJ1-1; D remains unclear. V was cut by 5 bases and J by 1 base, with 11 bases left in between. CDR1 and CDR2 (germline): MNHEY, SVGAGI. The CDR3 totals 14 residues. The CDR3 loop is CASSEGRKNTEAFF. In nucleotides, the CDR3 is TGTGCCAGCAGTGAGGGCAGGAAGAACACTGAAGCTTTCTTT.

On this clonotype: A junction boundary mismatches the germline segment, possibly from a read error. V gene TRBV5-1 combines with J gene TRBJ1-1; tentative D call: TRBD1 (5 bases). Looked up from germline, CDR1 is SGHRS and CDR2 is YFSETQ. The CDR3 contains 15 residues. This CDR3 is CASSPGTQANTEAFF. In nucleotides, the CDR3 is TGTGCCAGCAGCCCCGGGACTCAGGCGAACACTGAAGCTTTCTTT.

The table lists this clonotype with a few counts. V gene TRBV7-9 combines with J gene TRBJ2-3, with D perhaps matching TRBD2 (5 bases). Trimming left V 2 bases short and J 0 bases short, with 12 bases between. The germline CDR1 and CDR2 sequences are SEHNR and FQNEAQ (reference sequence). This CDR3 contains 16 residues. The CDR3 nucleotides read TGTGCCAGCAGCTTACGTAGCGCCTCTAGCACAGATACGCAGTATTTT. Translation gives CASSLRSASSTDTQYF. Drawing the rest from reference TRBV7-9 and TRBJ2-3, the complete variable domain is DTGVSQNPRHKITKRGQNVTFRCDPISEHNRLYWYRQTLGQGPEFLTYFQNEAQLEKSRLLSDRFSAERPKGSFSTLEIQRTEQGDSAMYLCASSLRSASSTDTQYFGPGTRLTVL.

This clonotype turned up a few times. This chain connects TRBV11-3 to TRBJ2-5; TRBD2 matches 7 bases. Trimming cost V 1 base and J 4 bases; bases outside gene matches: 12. The germline CDR1 and CDR2 sequences are SGHNT and YENEEA. This CDR3 has 17 residues. CDR3 nucleotide sequence: TGTGCCAGCAGCTTAGGGGGAGTGTCGGGAGGATCAGAGACCCAGTACTTC. The encoded protein is CASSLGGVSGGSETQYF. The full variable domain, completed using reference TRBV11-3 and TRBJ2-5, is EAGVVQSPRYKIIEKKQPVAFWCNPISGHNTLYWYLQNLGQGPELLIRYENEEAVDDSQLPKDRFSAERLKGVDSTLKIQPAELGDSAVYLCASSLGGVSGGSETQYFGPGTRLLVL.

The rearrangement joins TRBV6-4 to TRBJ1-5, with D possibly being TRBD1 (5 bases). This CDR3 has 15 residues. CDR1 is MRHNA and CDR2 is SNTAGT in the germline V gene. V gave up 5 bases and J gave up 4 bases, with 15 bases separating them. CDR3 bases: TGTGCCAGCAGTTTTTTAGGGGCGGAAAATCAGCCCCAGCATTTT. It specifies CASSFLGAENQPQHF.